The text below deals with one T cell receptor beta chain. V lost 4 bases to trimming and J lost 3 bases; unmatched junction nucleotides: 7. CDR3 size: 16 residues. Germline lookup yields CDR1 LGHDT and CDR2 YNNKEL (reference sequence). This entry belongs to a study of blood T cell repertoires in COVID-19. As for the study in general: There were acute and convalescent COVID-19 samples, and they came from the United States, Italy and Spain. PBMCs, B-cell-depleted T cells, or T cells were the source of the cDNA or gDNA that made up the material.

Authors' methods: The assay estimated nucleated cells by amplifying reference gene primers. Profiled with immunoSEQ multiplex PCR; TCRdb holds only in-frame clones, not every one. V and J calls and clone size follow that table, whereas D and trimming were derived from the DNA. Of around 200,000 clones in the sample, about 86% were seen once. Material for sequencing was peripheral blood. This TCR was sampled from a woman aged 80 or over in a cohort sampled during active or convalescent COVID-19. V usage is TRBV3-1 (or the pseudogene TRBV3-2) and J usage is TRBJ1-3; 9 bases fit TRBD1. Here the CDR3 DNA reads TGTGCCAGCAGCCTCGTGGGACAGGGCTTTGGAAACACCATATATTTT. Translating gives CASSLVGQGFGNTIYF.